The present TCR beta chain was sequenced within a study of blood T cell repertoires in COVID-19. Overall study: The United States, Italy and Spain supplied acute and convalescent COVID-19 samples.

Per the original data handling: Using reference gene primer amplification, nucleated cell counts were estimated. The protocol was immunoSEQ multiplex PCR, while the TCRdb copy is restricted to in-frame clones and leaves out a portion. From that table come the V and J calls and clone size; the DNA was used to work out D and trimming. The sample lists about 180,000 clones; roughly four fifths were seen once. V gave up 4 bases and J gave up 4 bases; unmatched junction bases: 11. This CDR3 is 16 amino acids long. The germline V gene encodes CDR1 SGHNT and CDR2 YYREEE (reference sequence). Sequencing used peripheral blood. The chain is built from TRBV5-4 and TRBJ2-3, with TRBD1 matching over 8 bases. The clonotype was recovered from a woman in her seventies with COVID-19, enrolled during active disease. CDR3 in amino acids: CASSLQGARLPDTQYF. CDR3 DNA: TGTGCCAGCAGCCTGCAGGGGGCGCGGCTCCCAGATACGCAGTATTTT.